This entry concerns a single T cell receptor beta chain. This entry comes from a study of shared clonotypes between healthy human individuals. The assay was immunoSEQ multiplex PCR, and TCRdb's table has in-frame clones only and misses some. The sample lists around 530,000 clones, roughly four fifths occurring once. Genomic DNA of unsorted samples came from 85 million to 90 million PBMCs. The receptor comes from a woman aged 40 to 50 in good health. Some clones in this sample may be carry-over from other donors' samples. Sequenced sample: PBMCs.

The CDR3 DNA reads as TGTGCCAGCAGCGCCCGTCCAGGACAAAGGAACACTGAAGCTTTCTTT. This translates into CASSARPGQRNTEAFF. The V call is TRBV7-9, the J call TRBJ1-1; D might be TRBD1 (5 bases). Trimming removed 5 bases at V and 1 base at J, with 17 bases between. Germline CDR1 SEHNR, CDR2 FQNEAQ (reference sequence). The CDR3 totals 16 residues.